This T cell receptor beta chain was profiled in a study of T cell changes during pregnancy in multiple sclerosis. Measured with immunoSEQ multiplex PCR; TCRdb has only the in-frame clones, and not every one. The sample lists around 39,000 clones, nearly 95% seen once, with about 0.4% in the top ten. CDR3 length equals 14 residues. After removal of 5 bases from V and 0 bases from J, the junction contained 3 bases not matched to a gene. Germline CDR1 and CDR2: SGDLS and YYNGEE. This TCR derives from a female donor in good health, enrolled as a control in a pregnancy study. The sample here was CD4+ T cells from peripheral blood mononuclear cells, taken in the third trimester of pregnancy. The rearrangement links TRBV9 to TRBJ2-3; TRBD1 aligns across 7 bases. The chain's CDR3 is CASRGQISTDTQYF. In DNA form, the CDR3 reads TGTGCCAGCAGGGGACAGATTAGCACAGATACGCAGTATTTT.